This is a list of T cell receptor beta chains from one sample in a study of CD8 T cells in Susac syndrome. Via MiXCR, TCRdb re-called the immunoSEQ multiplex PCR reads, giving one row per CDR3 protein. The table includes approximately 200,000 distinct CDR3 sequences, 90% to 95% detected once. Sequenced: CD4+ T cells from PBMCs. These receptors were collected from a human donor with multiple sclerosis. Both conserved end residues are part of each CDR3. The order of the fields is clone size, V gene, D gene, J gene, CDR3 DNA, CDR3 protein. The D gene is left open where the match is weak. Clone sizes are given selectively: once, few, many, or a class where the clone is expanded.

abundance: once; v_gene: TRBV24-1; d_gene: TRBD1; j_gene: TRBJ2-3; CDR3nt: TGTGCCACCAGTGATTTGCCGGAACAGGGGTTTAGCACAGATACGCAGTATTTT; CDR3aa: CATSDLPEQGFSTDTQYF
abundance: .; v_gene: TRBV24-1; d_gene: .; j_gene: TRBJ2-7; CDR3nt: TGTGCCACCAGTGATTCCTACCTCTACGAGCAGTACTTC; CDR3aa: CATSDSYLYEQYF
abundance: .; v_gene: TRBV3-1; d_gene: .; j_gene: TRBJ1-1; CDR3nt: TGTGCCAGCAGTCGTGCCTCGGGTGCTCGCACTGAAGCTTTCTTT; CDR3aa: CASSRASGARTEAFF
abundance: .; v_gene: TRBV6-5; d_gene: .; j_gene: TRBJ1-1; CDR3nt: TGTGCCAGCAGTTCCATTGACAGGCGACCTGAAGCTTTCTTT; CDR3aa: CASSSIDRRPEAFF
abundance: .; v_gene: TRBV12-3/TRBV12-4; d_gene: .; j_gene: TRBJ1-1; CDR3nt: TGTGCCAGCAGTAATCTTGAAGCTTTCTTT; CDR3aa: CASSNLEAFF
abundance: .; v_gene: TRBV24-1; d_gene: TRBD2; j_gene: TRBJ2-1; CDR3nt: TGTGCCACCAGTGACGCGGGACTAGCGGGGGCCCAGTTCTTC; CDR3aa: CATSDAGLAGAQFF
abundance: .; v_gene: TRBV3-1; d_gene: .; j_gene: TRBJ2-5; CDR3nt: TGTGCCAGCAGCCAAGGCTCAGGTCGTGATCAAGAGACCCAGTACTTC; CDR3aa: CASSQGSGRDQETQYF
abundance: .; v_gene: TRBV18; d_gene: .; j_gene: TRBJ2-4; CDR3nt: TGTGCCAGCTCACCGTATAGGGGTCTAGCCAAAAACATTCAGTACTTC; CDR3aa: CASSPYRGLAKNIQYF
abundance: .; v_gene: TRBV5-1; d_gene: TRBD1; j_gene: TRBJ2-5; CDR3nt: TGCGCCAGCAGCAAAGGGACAGCACAAGAGACCCAGTACTTC; CDR3aa: CASSKGTAQETQYF
abundance: .; v_gene: TRBV3-1; d_gene: .; j_gene: TRBJ2-5; CDR3nt: TGTGCCAGCAGCCAAGTTGGGGACCGGAGCCAAGAGACCCAGTACTTC; CDR3aa: CASSQVGDRSQETQYF
abundance: .; v_gene: TRBV5-1; d_gene: TRBD1; j_gene: TRBJ1-1; CDR3nt: TGCGCCAGCAGCCTGGCCCAGGGGGCTGAAGCTTTCTTT; CDR3aa: CASSLAQGAEAFF
abundance: .; v_gene: TRBV12-5; d_gene: .; j_gene: TRBJ1-1; CDR3nt: TGTGCTAGTGGTTTAGAGGGTCCTGAAGCTTTCTTT; CDR3aa: CASGLEGPEAFF
abundance: .; v_gene: TRBV6-5; d_gene: .; j_gene: TRBJ2-7; CDR3nt: TGTGCCAGCAGTTACTCGTTTACCGGTCAATGGGCCGAGCAGTACTTC; CDR3aa: CASSYSFTGQWAEQYF
abundance: .; v_gene: TRBV19; d_gene: .; j_gene: TRBJ2-1; CDR3nt: TGTGCCAGTAGTATAAGTGACAGGTTAAACAATGAGCAGTTCTTC; CDR3aa: CASSISDRLNNEQFF
abundance: .; v_gene: TRBV2; d_gene: TRBD1; j_gene: TRBJ1-2; CDR3nt: TGTGCCAGCAGTAAGGGGCCGGGACAGGGGAGAATCAACTATGGCTACACCTTC; CDR3aa: CASSKGPGQGRINYGYTF
abundance: .; v_gene: TRBV20-1; d_gene: TRBD1; j_gene: TRBJ2-1; CDR3nt: TGCAGTGCTCTTGACAGGGACCAGTTCTTC; CDR3aa: CSALDRDQFF
abundance: once; v_gene: TRBV9; d_gene: .; j_gene: TRBJ2-1; CDR3nt: TGTGCCAGCAGCCTAAACGTTTACAATGAGCAGTTCTTC; CDR3aa: CASSLNVYNEQFF
abundance: .; v_gene: TRBV20-1; d_gene: .; j_gene: TRBJ1-1; CDR3nt: TGCAGTGCTAGAGTTTACAGCCTGGACACTGAAGCTTTCTTT; CDR3aa: CSARVYSLDTEAFF
abundance: .; v_gene: TRBV12-3/TRBV12-4; d_gene: TRBD1; j_gene: TRBJ1-4; CDR3nt: TGTGCCAGCAGTTTCGCTGGGACAGGACTGTTTTTT; CDR3aa: CASSFAGTGLFF
abundance: .; v_gene: TRBV7-3; d_gene: TRBD2; j_gene: TRBJ2-3; CDR3nt: TGTGCCAGCAGCACCAATAGCGGGGTCGGAGATACGCAGTATTTT; CDR3aa: CASSTNSGVGDTQYF
abundance: .; v_gene: TRBV30; d_gene: .; j_gene: TRBJ2-4; CDR3nt: TGTGCCTGGATTCAGGGGAGTTCGAACATTCAGTACTTC; CDR3aa: CAWIQGSSNIQYF
abundance: .; v_gene: TRBV5-1; d_gene: .; j_gene: TRBJ2-1; CDR3nt: TGCGCCAGCAGCTTGCGAGGGGTCAATGAGCAGTTCTTC; CDR3aa: CASSLRGVNEQFF
abundance: once; v_gene: TRBV19; d_gene: .; j_gene: TRBJ1-1; CDR3nt: TGTGCCAGTAGTTCCCGGGCGCTAGATTGGATGAACACTGAAGCTTTCTTT; CDR3aa: CASSSRALDWMNTEAFF
abundance: .; v_gene: TRBV30; d_gene: TRBD1; j_gene: TRBJ1-2; CDR3nt: TGTGCCTGGAGGGATGGGACAGCGTCCTATGGCTACACCTTC; CDR3aa: CAWRDGTASYGYTF
abundance: .; v_gene: TRBV24-1; d_gene: TRBD1; j_gene: TRBJ2-5; CDR3nt: TGTGCCACCAGTGACCCCTTACCGGGACAGGGGGCGGAAGAGACCCAGTACTTC; CDR3aa: CATSDPLPGQGAEETQYF
abundance: .; v_gene: TRBV4-1; d_gene: .; j_gene: TRBJ1-4; CDR3nt: TGCGCCAGCAGCCAAGCATCGGGCCAGGGTGAAAAACTGTTTTTT; CDR3aa: CASSQASGQGEKLFF
abundance: .; v_gene: TRBV12-3/TRBV12-4; d_gene: .; j_gene: TRBJ2-4; CDR3nt: TGTGCCAGCAGCTCCCAGGGGAAAAACATTCAGTACTTC; CDR3aa: CASSSQGKNIQYF
abundance: .; v_gene: TRBV11-2; d_gene: TRBD2; j_gene: TRBJ2-1; CDR3nt: TGTGCCAGCAGGTCCAGCGGGGGGGCCTACAATGAGCAGTTCTTC; CDR3aa: CASRSSGGAYNEQFF
abundance: .; v_gene: TRBV4-1; d_gene: .; j_gene: TRBJ2-7; CDR3nt: TGCGCCAGCAGCCAAGATTGGAACAGGATTGCCTACGAGCAGTACTTC; CDR3aa: CASSQDWNRIAYEQYF
abundance: .; v_gene: TRBV20-1; d_gene: TRBD1; j_gene: TRBJ2-5; CDR3nt: TGCAGTGCCAGTGACAGGGATGAGACCCAGTACTTC; CDR3aa: CSASDRDETQYF
abundance: .; v_gene: TRBV30; d_gene: .; j_gene: TRBJ1-6; CDR3nt: TGTGCCTGGAGTGTAGGGGGACGGCCGTTCTTT; CDR3aa: CAWSVGGRPFF
abundance: .; v_gene: TRBV12-3/TRBV12-4; d_gene: TRBD1; j_gene: TRBJ2-4; CDR3nt: TGTGCCAGCAGACCAGGGGGCGGGGACAAAAACATTCAGTACTTC; CDR3aa: CASRPGGGDKNIQYF
abundance: .; v_gene: TRBV29-1; d_gene: .; j_gene: TRBJ1-1; CDR3nt: TGCAGCGTTCAGTCTCTCGGAAGGGGCACTGAAGCTTTCTTT; CDR3aa: CSVQSLGRGTEAFF
abundance: .; v_gene: TRBV4-1; d_gene: TRBD2; j_gene: TRBJ2-1; CDR3nt: TGCGCCAGCAGCCAAACGGGACTAGCGGGAGCGATTAATGAGCAGTTCTTC; CDR3aa: CASSQTGLAGAINEQFF
abundance: .; v_gene: TRBV3-1; d_gene: TRBD1; j_gene: TRBJ2-7; CDR3nt: TGTGCCAGCAGCCAGCTGACAGGGTGGTTCCACGAGCAGTACTTC; CDR3aa: CASSQLTGWFHEQYF
abundance: .; v_gene: TRBV14; d_gene: .; j_gene: TRBJ2-7; CDR3nt: TGTGCCAGCAACCTTCGGGACGGCCCCTACGAGCAGTACTTC; CDR3aa: CASNLRDGPYEQYF
abundance: once; v_gene: TRBV25-1; d_gene: .; j_gene: TRBJ1-2; CDR3nt: TGTGCCAGCAGTGAAGTCGACAGAAACTATGGCTACACCTTC; CDR3aa: CASSEVDRNYGYTF
abundance: .; v_gene: TRBV7-8; d_gene: .; j_gene: TRBJ1-1; CDR3nt: TGTGCCAGCACCTTAGGGGAGATGAACACTGAAGCTTTCTTT; CDR3aa: CASTLGEMNTEAFF
abundance: .; v_gene: TRBV5-1; d_gene: TRBD1; j_gene: TRBJ2-5; CDR3nt: TGCGCCAGCAGTTCCGGGACAGGGCGGAGGGAGACCCAGTACTTC; CDR3aa: CASSSGTGRRETQYF
abundance: .; v_gene: TRBV5-1; d_gene: .; j_gene: TRBJ2-7; CDR3nt: TGCGCCAGCAGCTTAGGTCCAATATACGAGCAGTACTTC; CDR3aa: CASSLGPIYEQYF
abundance: .; v_gene: TRBV5-1; d_gene: TRBD2; j_gene: TRBJ2-7; CDR3nt: TGCGCCAGCAGCTTGGGACCACTAGCGCACGAGCAGTACTTC; CDR3aa: CASSLGPLAHEQYF
abundance: .; v_gene: TRBV18; d_gene: .; j_gene: TRBJ2-4; CDR3nt: TGTGCCAGCTCCCTAATAAAGGGGCTCGAAGACATTCAGTACTTC; CDR3aa: CASSLIKGLEDIQYF
abundance: .; v_gene: TRBV29-1; d_gene: TRBD1; j_gene: TRBJ1-2; CDR3nt: TGCAGCGTTGCCGACAGGGGGCTTTTTGGCTACACCTTC; CDR3aa: CSVADRGLFGYTF